The clone carrying this TCR beta chain showed up many times. Its antigen is currently unknown. Patients aged 18 to 65 had newly diagnosed hyperthyroidism lasting under 2 months. The study based diagnoses on clinical symptoms, serum thyroxine and TRAb, thyroid ultrasound and orbital computed tomography. The data stem from a study of T cells in Graves' hyperthyroidism and ophthalmopathy. Broader study findings: Researchers found most expanded thyroid clonotypes above 0.001 in blood as well.

Per germline, CDR1 MNHNS and CDR2 SASEGT. There are 15 residues in the CDR3. Losses at the gene ends were 5 bases for V and 4 bases for J; bases not matched to a gene: 9. RNA transcripts provided the source from which TCR beta CDR3 regions were amplified. HTBI primers were employed in a first-round RT-PCR of the TCR CDR3. TCRdb analysed the multiplex PCR reads with MiXCR anew, one entry per CDR3 protein. The sample holds roughly 420,000 distinct CDR3 sequences, approximately 14% seen once. The sequenced material came from blood. The chain carries TRBV6-1 and TRBJ1-2, with 8 nucleotides matching TRBD1. The origin of this receptor is a woman between 18 and 29 years old with Graves' hyperthyroidism. This CDR3 reads CASSSRGQGLYGYTF. In DNA form, the CDR3 reads TGTGCCAGCAGTTCCCGAGGACAGGGTCTCTATGGCTACACCTTC.